The sequence of this T cell receptor (beta chain) was determined in a study of OX40 agonist ivuxolimab in advanced cancers. With respect to the entire study: The costimulatory receptor OX40 (CD134) was targeted by ivuxolimab, a fully human IgG2 agonistic monoclonal antibody. In the dose-escalation cohort, approximately 82% of patients were male, and the mean age was approximately 60 years, with a range of about 20 to 79. Of the approximately 54 patients in dose escalation, some 20 had hepatocellular carcinoma, some 15 had melanoma, 9 had renal cell carcinoma and 9 had head and neck cancer. The purpose of peripheral TCRbeta sequencing was to test whether ivuxolimab changed TCR sequence diversity and led to clonal T-cell expansion. Intravenous ivuxolimab was administered to patients every 2 weeks at six dose levels: 0.01, 0.1, 0.3, 1.5, 3 and 10 mg/kg. Partial responses occurred in three dose-escalation patients: two with cutaneous melanoma and one with hepatocellular carcinoma. Patients were allowed to have had prior anti-PD-1, anti-PD-L1 or anti-CTLA-4 therapy, and approximately 39% of the dose-escalation patients had been treated with checkpoint inhibitors. The monotherapy dose-escalation portion (N of about 52 patients) of the phase I ivuxolimab trial is reported in the paper.

Genomic DNA was extracted from sorted cells for sequencing of the TCRbeta CDR3 region. The immunoSEQ Assay was used for sequencing of TCRbeta CDR3 regions. TCRdb mirrors the immuneACCESS table, restricted to in-frame sequences. Some clones are absent from its copies; in checked studies, under half trace to an unresolved V gene, and the reason for the others is unknown. For this sample the table gives 65,000 to 90,000 clones, of which 92% were detected only once. Over 7.5% of the sample is taken by the ten largest. Overall results and qualifications from the work: Low levels of normalized T-cell clonal expansion were also shown by some nonresponding patients. At doses of 0.1 to 3.0 mg/kg, clonal expansion of both CD4+ and CD8+ blood T cells was observed from baseline to week 6. In the 0.1-3.0 mg/kg groups, partial responders had among the lowest normalized peripheral clonal expansion, particularly in CD8+ T cells. The antigen specificity of the clonally expanded peripheral T cells was not determined. On average, CD8+ T cells showed more expanded clones than CD4+ T cells after ivuxolimab.

Patients with autoimmune disease history or receiving systemic immunosuppression were excluded from the trial. Peripheral blood for TCR sequencing was collected from all dose cohorts at baseline, on cycle 4 day 1, and on cycle 7 day 1. The samples were taken from a phase I, first-in-human, multicenter, open-label dose-escalation trial of ivuxolimab. Adults with locally advanced or metastatic melanoma, renal cell, hepatocellular, or head and neck squamous cell carcinoma were enrolled in the trial. Before TCR sequencing, CD4+ and CD8+ T cells were separately sorted from peripheral blood. The germline V gene (reference sequence) supplies CDR1 SEHNR and CDR2 FQNEAQ. Relative to germline, V is missing 4 bases and J is missing 1 base, with 4 bases of the junction outside any gene match. From the cysteine up to the phenylalanine, the CDR3 has a length of 15 residues. The sequence is cut down to CDR3 DNA, 45 bases in frame from base 1.

Remarks on this clone: The antigen it binds to is not known. One base away there is no much larger clone; base qualities are not given.

The starting material was CD4+ or CD8+ T cells sorted from blood, obtained in a trial of the OX40 agonist ivuxolimab. The chain links TRBV7-9 with TRBJ1-5; 7 of the junction bases match TRBD1. The TCR comes from an adult with an advanced solid tumor such as melanoma, head and neck, liver or kidney cancer. The DNA is TGTGCCAGCAGCTCTAACAGGGGAAGCAATCAGCCCCAGCATTTT. Protein translation: CASSSNRGSNQPQHF.